Sequencing of this T cell receptor (beta chain) was carried out in a study of radiation and T cells in renal cell carcinoma. CDR1 and CDR2 from the germline V gene are DFQATT and SNEGSKA (reference sequence). The germline V and J ends were trimmed by 6 bases and 4 bases, with 4 bases remaining between them. This CDR3 has 10 residues. TCRdb's table, derived via immunoSEQ multiplex PCR, lists solely in-frame clones and lacks some. This sample has tens of thousands of clones, with about three quarters found just once. Regarding this clone: Its target is not known.

Whole-study results and caveats: No pretreatment tumor biopsies were available for baseline clonotypes.

Stated time point: blood 4 weeks post-SBRT, at nephrectomy. Treatment defined: 15 Gy SBRT to primary tumor, nephrectomy 4 weeks later. Material: blood, obtained from a patient whose treatment included radiotherapy and nephrectomy. The rearrangement joins TRBV20-1 to TRBJ1-3; D gene ambiguous. This TCR derives from a man aged 60 to 69 with renal cell carcinoma. CDR3 nucleotides: TGCAGTGCACTGGGAAACACCATATATTTT. It translates to CSALGNTIYF.